The rows below give T cell receptor beta chains drawn from one sample of a study of T-cell reconstitution after alpha-beta-depleted transplantation in children. Using its own MiXCR run on the PCR reads, TCRdb lists one record per CDR3 protein. The table has some 260,000 distinct CDR3 sequences, 24% seen once; the top ten hold about 5%. Sequencing was performed on PBMCs, mostly from graft donor cells, taken 360 days after TCRalphabeta/CD19-depleted stem cell transplant. Receptors originate from a female patient aged 2-9 years who had a stem cell transplant for congenital amegakaryocytic thrombocytopenia, so the T cells may come from the graft donor. The CDR3 runs from the conserved cysteine through the conserved F or W. A D gene is named only where the DNA matches it firmly. Some rows have no size entry. The others give once, few or many, or a class for an expanded clone.

j_gene | v_gene | abundance | d_gene | len | CDR3nt | CDR3aa
TRBJ2-1 | TRBV4-1 | few | TRBD2 | 18 | TGCGCCAGCAGCCATCCACCACCCGGGACTAGCGGTCGGAATGAGCAGTTCTTC | CASSHPPPGTSGRNEQFF
TRBJ1-3 | TRBV7-9 | many | TRBD1 | 16 | TGTGCCAGCAGCGTACTAGACAGGGCAACTGGAAACACCATATATTTT | CASSVLDRATGNTIYF
TRBJ2-4 | TRBV20-1 | few | TRBD1 | 14 | TGCAGTGCTAGGCAGGGGGCCCTCGGAAACATTCAGTACTTC | CSARQGALGNIQYF
TRBJ2-7 | TRBV5-1 | few | TRBD1 | 15 | TGCGCCAGCAGAATAGGGACAGCCTCCTCCTACGAGCAGTACTTC | CASRIGTASSYEQYF
TRBJ1-2 | TRBV7-8 | few | . | 13 | TGTGCCAGCAGCTTAAACGGGGAAGTAGGCTACACCTTC | CASSLNGEVGYTF
TRBJ1-5 | TRBV28 | . | . | 14 | TGTGCCAGCAGTTTAGGAACAGTAAATCAGCCCCAGCATTTT | CASSLGTVNQPQHF
TRBJ2-1 | TRBV5-1 | . | TRBD2 | 12 | TGCGCCAGCAGCTTGGAGCGGGAGAGGGAGTTCTTC | CASSLEREREFF
TRBJ2-4 | TRBV29-1 | . | . | 11 | TGCAGCGGCCGTGGGGTAAACATTCAGTACTTC | CSGRGVNIQYF
TRBJ2-1 | TRBV24-1 | . | . | 14 | TGTGCCACCAGTGATTTTTCAGGGTCTGATGAGCAGTTCTTC | CATSDFSGSDEQFF
TRBJ2-7 | TRBV3-1 | . | . | 15 | TGTGCCAGCAGCCAAGATCTACAATATTCCTACGAGCAGTACTTC | CASSQDLQYSYEQYF
TRBJ2-3 | TRBV7-8 | . | . | 16 | TGTGCCAGCAGAAAGGGGCGGGCGGGGACCACAGATACGCAGTATTTT | CASRKGRAGTTDTQYF
TRBJ2-7 | TRBV4-1 | . | . | 15 | TGCGCCAGCAGCCAAGATGGACTGACTACGTACGAGCAGTACTTC | CASSQDGLTTYEQYF
TRBJ2-1 | TRBV15 | . | . | 12 | TGTGCCACCAGCGAAGACGGAGATGAGCACTTCTTC | CATSEDGDEHFF
TRBJ2-1 | TRBV6-1 | few | TRBD1 | 18 | TGTGCCAGCAGTAAAAACACGTGGACAGGGGCCTCCTACAATGAGCAGTTCTTC | CASSKNTWTGASYNEQFF
TRBJ2-1 | TRBV19 | few | . | 15 | TGTGCCAGTAGTATAGGACACGGAAAGGTGGATGAGCAGTTCTTC | CASSIGHGKVDEQFF
TRBJ2-3 | TRBV9 | . | TRBD1 | 12 | TGTGCCAGCAGCGTGACAGGGGATACGCAGTATTTT | CASSVTGDTQYF
TRBJ2-4 | TRBV10-3 | few | . | 16 | TGTGCCATCAGTGCAGCACCGAGGCGGGCCAAAAACATTCAGTACTTC | CAISAAPRRAKNIQYF
TRBJ2-7 | TRBV15 | . | TRBD2 | 18 | TGTGCCACCAGCAGAGAGGGGACTAGCGGGGGGTTTGTCTACGAGCAGTACTTC | CATSREGTSGGFVYEQYF
TRBJ2-7 | TRBV3-1 | . | TRBD2 | 16 | TGTGCCAGCAGCCAAGAAACTCCCTTTAGCGGGGCCGAGCAGTACTTC | CASSQETPFSGAEQYF
TRBJ2-3 | TRBV7-2 | . | . | 14 | TGTGCCAGCAGCAAAGGACCCCAGCCAGATACGCAGTATTTT | CASSKGPQPDTQYF
TRBJ2-1 | TRBV12-3/TRBV12-4 | . | . | 15 | TGTGCCAGCAGAGCATATCCCGAGTCCTACAATGAGCAGTTCTTC | CASRAYPESYNEQFF
TRBJ2-7 | TRBV12-3/TRBV12-4 | few | . | 13 | TGTGCCAGCAGTTTGGACGGGTCCTACGAGCAGTACTTC | CASSLDGSYEQYF
TRBJ1-1 | TRBV19 | . | TRBD1 | 14 | TGTGCCAGTAGTAAACAGGGGCGGAACACTGAAGCTTTCTTT | CASSKQGRNTEAFF
TRBJ2-3 | TRBV28 | . | . | 15 | TGTGCCAGCAGTTTATACCCGATCGGGACAGATACGCAGTATTTT | CASSLYPIGTDTQYF
TRBJ2-1 | TRBV10-3 | . | TRBD1 | 14 | TGTGCCATCAGTGGGACAGGGGATAGCTATGAGCAGTTCTTC | CAISGTGDSYEQFF
TRBJ1-1 | TRBV4-2 | . | . | 16 | TGTGCCAGCAGCCAAGATGGGGCAGGGGCGGACACTGAAGCTTTCTTT | CASSQDGAGADTEAFF
TRBJ2-1 | TRBV9 | few | . | 15 | TGTGCCAGCAGCGTCTGGGGGGGCCCCAACAATGAGCAGTTCTTC | CASSVWGGPNNEQFF
TRBJ2-1 | TRBV5-1 | . | . | 17 | TGCGCCAGCAGCTTTGAGGGTCCCCGCGGGATTTACAATGAGCAGTTCTTC | CASSFEGPRGIYNEQFF
TRBJ1-2 | TRBV2 | . | TRBD1 | 17 | TGTGCCAGCAGTGAGGTTACAGAAACAGGGGGCTTCGATGGCTACACCTTC | CASSEVTETGGFDGYTF
TRBJ2-5 | TRBV5-1 | . | . | 15 | TGCGCCAGCAGCTTGCGGCAGGGACGAAAAGAGACCCAGTACTTC | CASSLRQGRKETQYF
TRBJ2-5 | TRBV30 | . | . | 12 | TGTGCCTGGAGTCTTTTGGATGAGACCCAGTACTTC | CAWSLLDETQYF
TRBJ1-6 | TRBV18 | many | TRBD1 | 13 | TGTGCCAGCTCGCGGGACAGTAATTCACCCCTCCACTTT | CASSRDSNSPLHF
TRBJ1-5 | TRBV28 | . | . | 15 | TGTGCCAGCAGTTTAATGGGGGGGGGCAATCAGCCCCAGCATTTT | CASSLMGGGNQPQHF
TRBJ2-5 | TRBV19 | . | . | 14 | TGTGCCAGTAGTGGCCCGTTTCTAGCGGAGACCCAGTACTTC | CASSGPFLAETQYF
TRBJ1-6 | TRBV28 | . | TRBD1 | 16 | TGTGCCAGCACCCTGGGACAGTTCTTCTATAATTCACCCCTCCACTTT | CASTLGQFFYNSPLHF
TRBJ1-5 | TRBV12-3/TRBV12-4 | . | . | 12 | TGTGCCAGCACCCGGGGAAATCAGCCCCAGCATTTT | CASTRGNQPQHF
TRBJ2-7 | TRBV10-3 | once | TRBD2 | 15 | TGTGCCATCAGTGGGTCTAGCGGGCGGTCCTACGAGCAGTACTTC | CAISGSSGRSYEQYF
TRBJ2-6 | TRBV11-2 | few | . | 17 | TGTGCCAGCAGCCCGACAGGACCGACCTCTGGGGCCAACGTCCTGACTTTC | CASSPTGPTSGANVLTF
TRBJ2-1 | TRBV10-3 | many | . | 13 | TGTGCCATCATGGGCGAGGGAGCGAATGAGCAGTTCTTC | CAIMGEGANEQFF
TRBJ2-3 | TRBV12-2 | few | . | 20 | TGTGCAAGTCGCTTAGCGGACGTCGGGAGGGCCGCGGGACAAACAGATACGCAGTATTTT | CASRLADVGRAAGQTDTQYF
TRBJ2-7 | TRBV27 | few | TRBD2 | 16 | TGTGCCAGCAGTTCCCCATTCCGGGAGGTCCCCTACGAGCAGTACTTC | CASSSPFREVPYEQYF
TRBJ1-6 | TRBV7-2 | . | . | 15 | TGTGCCAGCAGCTTAGCGCGGGGTGGGGGTTCACCCCTCCACTTT | CASSLARGGGSPLHF
TRBJ2-2 | TRBV4-1 | . | . | 17 | TGCGCCAGCAGCCAAGGTAGTAGGGTCCGTAAGACCGGGGAGCTGTTTTTT | CASSQGSRVRKTGELFF
TRBJ2-7 | TRBV24-1 | many | TRBD1 | 15 | TGTGCCACCAGTTCAGACAGGGGGCGACCCTACGAGCAGTACTTC | CATSSDRGRPYEQYF
TRBJ1-1 | TRBV3-1 | few | . | 15 | TGTGCCAGCAGCCAAAGCTACCTCGAGAACACTGAAGCTTTCTTT | CASSQSYLENTEAFF
TRBJ2-3 | TRBV4-1 | . | . | 18 | TGCGCCAGCAGCCAAGATCGGGGAGGGACAGCTAGCACAGATACGCAGTATTTT | CASSQDRGGTASTDTQYF
TRBJ1-1 | TRBV10-2 | few | TRBD1 | 15 | TGCGCCAGCAGGGGGACAGGGAGTGTGGTCACTGAAGCTTTCTTT | CASRGTGSVVTEAFF
TRBJ2-7 | TRBV3-1 | . | TRBD2 | 15 | TGTGCCAGCACCGCGACTAGCGCCCCCTCCTCGGAGCAGTACTTC | CASTATSAPSSEQYF